This T cell receptor beta chain is from a study of cytomegalovirus exposure and HLA in healthy donors (dated by TCRdb to between 2016 and 2019). About the study as a whole: An earlier analysis of 587 of the donors reported roughly 270 Gb of sequence data and 117 million unique TCR beta sequences from about 200 million T cells. An early release that covered about 640 HLA-typed donors contained approximately 300 gigabases of sequencing data and tens of millions of unique TCR sequences. Of the approximately 400 genotyped donors, less than 90% were placed in the genetic ancestry cluster associated with self-reported Caucasian donors. The study aimed to test whether cataloging public T cell receptors could reveal signatures of past pathogen exposure. The study profiled the T cell repertoires of more than 500 subjects by immunosequencing and related them to cytomegalovirus serostatus. In addition to the first cohort of 666 subjects, a separate validation cohort of approximately 120 different subjects was used. To predict cytomegalovirus infection status, the study combined high-throughput TCR immunosequencing, statistical association of individual TCRs with disease status, and machine learning. In a later analysis, previously published TCR beta repertoires from hundreds of donors were re-analyzed and high-resolution HLA genotyping was added so that TCR occurrence patterns could be studied. Rather than using new phenotypic data, the later analysis identified candidate immune exposures from TCR beta sequences and from how often those sequences occurred across donors. To decide whether each TCR beta V gene segment behaved as functional or pseudogenic, an earlier analysis of some 600 of the donors relied on high-throughput TCR beta sequencing. Donor age, sex, ethnicity and CMV serostatus were collected together with the repertoire data. In a later genetic analysis, genome-wide SNP genotypes for about three fifths of the roughly 670 donors were used, and that subset was treated as a discovery cohort. Every repertoire in the discovery cohort had been generated on one and the same sequencing platform. HLA typing included class I and class II loci at four-digit resolution. The number of typed donors differed by locus: about 629-630 for A, B, C, DRB1 and DQB1; 500 to 550 for DQA1; about 600 for DPA1; and some 430 for DPB1. A handful of DR-DQ haplotypes were handled as single units for association and clustering because linkage in the cohort was strong. Across some 400 genotyped donors of the cohort, an average of about 250,000 unique TCR beta nucleotide sequences per donor were sequenced, and roughly 17% of those sequences were non-productive.

About this clone: Its antigen remains undetermined.

Its CDR3 holds 15 amino acids, cysteine through phenylalanine. Of all the DNA, just the CDR3 is kept, 45 bases in frame from base 1. According to the germline V gene, CDR1 reads ENHRY and CDR2 reads SYGVKD. Ends trimmed: V by 6 bases, J by 6 bases; bases unmatched to a gene: 9. The cohort consisted of some 730 healthy bone marrow donors. At the time of sampling, all cohort members were nominally healthy, though unrecorded immune exposures were likely present. The donor tested CMV seronegative and was one of the 352 seronegative cohort members. A peripheral blood sample was provided by each donor, and peripheral blood mononuclear cells were used for TCR beta sequencing. Genomic DNA extraction from the blood cell samples was performed with the Qiagen DNeasy Blood Extraction Kit. Results the study describes overall, beyond this receptor: While some public TCRs were present in many individuals, most TCR sequences turned up only very rarely across donors. Only TCR beta chains were sequenced in this cohort, and the absence of alpha or paired-chain data limited detectable features. In a later genetic analysis, fewer N-insertions in productive TCRs were reported among donors in an Asian-associated ancestry cluster than the 666-donor mean. Some IMGT-functional V segments, including TRBV6-2 and TRBV6-3, could not be distinguished by the 87-base-pair reads and were therefore excluded. An earlier analysis of 450 to 750 of the donors showed that most TCR beta V segments appeared in productive rearrangements either about 87% or about 30% of the time, which broadly matched IMGT annotations. The study listed 150 to 200 TCR beta chains as associated with cytomegalovirus. Correlated functional status among segregating V segments might reflect linkage disequilibrium, but an unknown experimental factor could not be ruled out. A later analysis found that TCR association rates varied across HLA loci, with DRB1 alleles showing the most associated TCRs and HLA-C alleles the fewest. Because HLA typing was unavailable for some donors at each locus, only the typed subset was used in association tests. A further reported finding was that TCR beta sequences accurately predicted the HLA-A and HLA-B alleles for most subjects in the first cohort. When HLA alleles, especially DR and DQ, strongly co-occurred, TCR associations were difficult to assign to individual alleles. For the cohort, immune exposure information was limited to CMV serostatus. V-gene and J-gene trimming of TCR beta chains was associated with a missense DCLRE1C variant in a later genetic analysis, and the association was replicated in an independent cohort. According to a later analysis, parvovirus B19, influenza, CMV and Epstein-Barr virus appeared linked to several top co-occurrence clusters. In a later analysis, more than 15,000 TCR beta sequences were associated with specific HLA alleles at a false discovery rate of 0.05. Presence/absence analyses assumed roughly uniform sequencing depth across donors, an assumption that may not hold. According to a later analysis, most CMV-associated TCR beta chains appeared to be HLA-restricted, and the HLA associations seemed to be driven largely by CMV exposure. A cluster of highly shared sequence variants was judged likely to represent a technical artifact of the sequencing pipeline. Fewer than 20 rarely observed V segments, including chromosome 9 orphons, were excluded from the earlier analysis of a few hundred of the donors because counts were too low. It was suggested by the authors that the approach could potentially be generalized to other disease states and immunological phenotypes. Compared with equally common non-associated chains, HLA-associated TCR beta chains in a later analysis were more clonally expanded and had lower generation probabilities. The classifier was reported to diagnose cytomegalovirus status with high specificity and sensitivity in both the original cohort and the validation cohort. In vitro tests confirmed that three of the cytomegalovirus-associated TCR beta chains recognize cytomegalovirus antigens.

The method was the immunoSEQ multiplex PCR assay. The multiplex PCR relied on a mix of 60 forward primers for TCR Vbeta segments and 13 reverse primers for TCR Jbeta segments. The CDR3 region of rearranged TCR beta genes was amplified from genomic DNA by a multiplex PCR assay. Amplified TCR beta libraries were sequenced as 87-base-pair reads on the Illumina HiSeq System. In the paper's pipeline: A later analysis tallied 75 million to 95 million unique TCR beta chains across the 700 or so repertoires, and 10 million to 11 million of those chains were shared by two or more donors. To remove PCR and sequencing errors, raw reads were error-corrected and collapsed into unique sequences using a nearest-neighbor algorithm that merged closely related sequences. V, D and J gene segments were assigned by aligning CDR3 sequences to IMGT reference sequences. For a sequence to be retained, a match of at least six nucleotides to both a V gene segment and a J gene segment was required. Rearrangements were classified as productive when the CDR3 lacked stop codons and remained in frame with V and J, and all other rearrangements were classified as non-productive. CDR3 was defined according to IMGT convention as the region running from the second conserved V-encoded cysteine to the conserved J-encoded phenylalanine. The earlier analysis of a few hundred of the donors excluded any sequence lacking an unambiguous match to a single V gene segment. In an earlier analysis of a few hundred of the donors, V segments were called functional above 56.7% productive rearrangements and were called segregating when the between-donor standard deviation exceeded 5%. To diagnose cytomegalovirus status from the catalog of TCR beta chain sequences, a statistical classification framework was built. In a later analysis, TCR nucleotide sequences were compared against IMGT/GENE-DB human TR gene sequences so that V and J genes could be assigned. Using the TCRdist pipeline, a later analysis assigned CDR3 sequences along with most-parsimonious VDJ recombination scenarios. In a later analysis, every TCR beta chain was defined by the combination of its CDR3 amino acid sequence and its V-gene family, and reads without a unique V-gene family were dropped. A later analysis removed several hundred highly shared, low-generation-probability nucleotide sequences to deal with suspected cross-contamination and a sequencing artifact. In a later analysis, a clonal expansion index was calculated for each public chain from normalized within-repertoire ranks of inferred template counts. In a later analysis, generation probabilities were computed using a VDJ recombination model fitted to out-of-frame rearrangements, and the results were checked against IGoR. A later analysis scored TCR-TCR, TCR-HLA and TCR-CMV co-occurrence with hypergeometric tests, applying a repertoire-size bias correction to TCR pairs. To estimate false discovery rates, a later analysis permuted the HLA or CMV assignments 20 times. In a later analysis, co-occurring TCRs were grouped using DBSCAN, and TCRdist sequence similarity was added for clustering within HLA-allele-positive subsets. Repertoires with fewer than 30,000 or more than 120,000 public chains were left out of co-occurrence clustering, as were about 5 repertoires with anomalous nucleotide sharing. TCRdb obtained this table from immuneACCESS and retained in-frame rearrangements with V and J assigned. These tables miss some clones; where compared with another copy, unresolved V genes account for less than half of the shortfall, and the remainder is unexplained. Clone size and the V and J calls come from that table; the DNA yielded D and trimming. The table for this sample lists roughly 100,000 clones. About 3% of the sample rests with the top ten.

The sample comprised PBMCs. The receptor was isolated from a man aged 35 to 55 in good health and CMV-seronegative. The chain was built from TRBV10-3 and TRBJ2-1, and 9 junctional nucleotides match TRBD1. The sequenced DNA: TGTGCCATCAGGAGGGACAGGGAGGCAGGCAATGAGCAGTTCTTC. It is translated as CAIRRDREAGNEQFF.